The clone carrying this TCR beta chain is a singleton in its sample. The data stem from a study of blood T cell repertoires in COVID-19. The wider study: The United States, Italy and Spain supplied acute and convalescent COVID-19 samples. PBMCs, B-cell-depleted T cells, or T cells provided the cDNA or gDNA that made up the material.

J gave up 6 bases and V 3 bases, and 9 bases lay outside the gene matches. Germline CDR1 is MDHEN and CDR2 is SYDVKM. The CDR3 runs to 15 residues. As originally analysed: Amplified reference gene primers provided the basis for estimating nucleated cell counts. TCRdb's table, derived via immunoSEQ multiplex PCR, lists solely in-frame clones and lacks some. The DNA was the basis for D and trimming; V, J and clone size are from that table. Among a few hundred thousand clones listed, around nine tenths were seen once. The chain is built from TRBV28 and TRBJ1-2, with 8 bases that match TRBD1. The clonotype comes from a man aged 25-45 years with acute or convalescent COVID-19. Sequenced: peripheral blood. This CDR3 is CASSFSWTGLNGYTF. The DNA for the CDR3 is TGTGCCAGCAGTTTTTCTTGGACAGGGTTGAATGGCTACACCTTC.